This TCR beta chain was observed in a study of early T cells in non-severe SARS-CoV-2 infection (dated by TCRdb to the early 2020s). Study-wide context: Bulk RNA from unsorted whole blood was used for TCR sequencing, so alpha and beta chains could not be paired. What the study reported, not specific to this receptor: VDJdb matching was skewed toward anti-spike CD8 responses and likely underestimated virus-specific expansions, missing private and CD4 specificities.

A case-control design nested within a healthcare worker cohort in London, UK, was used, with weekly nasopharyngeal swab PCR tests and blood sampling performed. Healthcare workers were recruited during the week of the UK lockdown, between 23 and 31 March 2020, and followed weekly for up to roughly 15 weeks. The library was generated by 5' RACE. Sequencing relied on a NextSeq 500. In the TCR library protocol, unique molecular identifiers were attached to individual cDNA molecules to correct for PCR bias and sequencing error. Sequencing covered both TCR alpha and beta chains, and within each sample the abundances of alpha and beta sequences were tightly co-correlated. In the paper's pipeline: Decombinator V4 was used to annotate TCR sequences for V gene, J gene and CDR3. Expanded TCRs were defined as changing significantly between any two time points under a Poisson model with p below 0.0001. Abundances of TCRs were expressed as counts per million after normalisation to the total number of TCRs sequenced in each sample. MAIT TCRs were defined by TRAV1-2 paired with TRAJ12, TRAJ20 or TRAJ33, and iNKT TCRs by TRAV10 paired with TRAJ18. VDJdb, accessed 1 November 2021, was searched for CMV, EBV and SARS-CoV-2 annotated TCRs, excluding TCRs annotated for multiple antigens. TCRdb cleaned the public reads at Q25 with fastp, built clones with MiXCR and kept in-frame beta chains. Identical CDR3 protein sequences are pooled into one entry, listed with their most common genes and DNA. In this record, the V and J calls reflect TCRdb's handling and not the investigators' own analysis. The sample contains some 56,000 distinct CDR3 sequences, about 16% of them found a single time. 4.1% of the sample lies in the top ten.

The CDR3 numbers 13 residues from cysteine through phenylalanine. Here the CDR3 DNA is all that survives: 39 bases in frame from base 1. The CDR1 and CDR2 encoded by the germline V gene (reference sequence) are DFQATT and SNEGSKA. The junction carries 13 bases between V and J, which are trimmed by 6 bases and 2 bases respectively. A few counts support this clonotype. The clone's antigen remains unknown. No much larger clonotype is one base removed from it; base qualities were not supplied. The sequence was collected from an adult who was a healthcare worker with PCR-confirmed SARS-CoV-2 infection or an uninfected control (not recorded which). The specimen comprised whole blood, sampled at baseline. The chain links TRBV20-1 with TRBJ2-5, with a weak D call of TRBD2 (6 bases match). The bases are TGCAGTGCCCCAAGAGGGAGGCAAGAGACCCAGTACTTC. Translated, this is CSAPRGRQETQYF.